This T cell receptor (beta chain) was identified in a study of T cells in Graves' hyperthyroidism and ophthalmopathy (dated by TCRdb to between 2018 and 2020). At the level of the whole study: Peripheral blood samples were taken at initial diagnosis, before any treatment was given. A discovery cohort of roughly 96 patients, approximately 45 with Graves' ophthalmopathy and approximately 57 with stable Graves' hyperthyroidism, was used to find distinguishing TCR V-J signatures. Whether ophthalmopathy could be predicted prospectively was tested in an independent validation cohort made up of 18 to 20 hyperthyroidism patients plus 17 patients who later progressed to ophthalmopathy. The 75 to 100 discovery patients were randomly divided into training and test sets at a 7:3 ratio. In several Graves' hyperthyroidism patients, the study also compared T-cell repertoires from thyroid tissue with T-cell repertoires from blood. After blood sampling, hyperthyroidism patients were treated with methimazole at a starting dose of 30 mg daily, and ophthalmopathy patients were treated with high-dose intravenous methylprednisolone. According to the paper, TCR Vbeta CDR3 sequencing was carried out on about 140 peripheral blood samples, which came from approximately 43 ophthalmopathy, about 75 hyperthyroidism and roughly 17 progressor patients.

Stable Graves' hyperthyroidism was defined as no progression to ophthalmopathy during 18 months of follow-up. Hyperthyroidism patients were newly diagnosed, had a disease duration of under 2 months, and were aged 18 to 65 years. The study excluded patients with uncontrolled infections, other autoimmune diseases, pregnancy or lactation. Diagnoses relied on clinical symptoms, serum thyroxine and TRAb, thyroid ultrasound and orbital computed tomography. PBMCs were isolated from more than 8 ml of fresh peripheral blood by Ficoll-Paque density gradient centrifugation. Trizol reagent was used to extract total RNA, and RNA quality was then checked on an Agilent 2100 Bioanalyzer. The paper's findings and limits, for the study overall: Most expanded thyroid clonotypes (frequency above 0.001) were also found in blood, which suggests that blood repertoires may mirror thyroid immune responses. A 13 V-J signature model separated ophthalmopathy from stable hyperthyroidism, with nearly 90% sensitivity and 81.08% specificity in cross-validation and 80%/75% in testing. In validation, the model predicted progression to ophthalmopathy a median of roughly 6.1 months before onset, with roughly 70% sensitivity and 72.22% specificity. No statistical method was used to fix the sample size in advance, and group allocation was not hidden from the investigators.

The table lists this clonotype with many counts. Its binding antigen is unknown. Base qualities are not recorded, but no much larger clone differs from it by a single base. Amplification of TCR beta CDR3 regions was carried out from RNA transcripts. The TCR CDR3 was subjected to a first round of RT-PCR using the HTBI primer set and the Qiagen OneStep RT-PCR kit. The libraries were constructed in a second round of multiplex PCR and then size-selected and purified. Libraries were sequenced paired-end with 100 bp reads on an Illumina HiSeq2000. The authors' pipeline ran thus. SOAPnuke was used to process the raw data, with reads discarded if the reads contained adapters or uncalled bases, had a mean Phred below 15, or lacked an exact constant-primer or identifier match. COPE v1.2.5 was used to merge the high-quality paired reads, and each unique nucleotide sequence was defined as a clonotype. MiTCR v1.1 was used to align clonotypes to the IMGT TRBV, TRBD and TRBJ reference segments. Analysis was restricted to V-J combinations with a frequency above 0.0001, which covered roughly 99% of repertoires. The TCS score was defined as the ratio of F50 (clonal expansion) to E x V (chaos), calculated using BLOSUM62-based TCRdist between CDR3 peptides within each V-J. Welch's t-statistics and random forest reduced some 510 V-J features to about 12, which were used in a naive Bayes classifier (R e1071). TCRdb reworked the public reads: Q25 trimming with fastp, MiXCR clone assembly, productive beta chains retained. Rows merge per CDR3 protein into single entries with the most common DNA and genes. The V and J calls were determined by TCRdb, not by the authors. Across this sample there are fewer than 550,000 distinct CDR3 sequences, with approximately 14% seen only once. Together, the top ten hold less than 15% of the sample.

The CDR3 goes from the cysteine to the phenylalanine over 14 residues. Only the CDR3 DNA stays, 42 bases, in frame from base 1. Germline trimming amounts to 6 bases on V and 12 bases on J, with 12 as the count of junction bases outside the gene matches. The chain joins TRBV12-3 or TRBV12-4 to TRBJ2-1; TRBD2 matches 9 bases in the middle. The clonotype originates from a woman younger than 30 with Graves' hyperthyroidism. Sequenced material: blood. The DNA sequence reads TGTGCCAGCAGCCCAACATTGGGGCGGGAGGGGCAGTTCTTC. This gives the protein CASSPTLGREGQFF.